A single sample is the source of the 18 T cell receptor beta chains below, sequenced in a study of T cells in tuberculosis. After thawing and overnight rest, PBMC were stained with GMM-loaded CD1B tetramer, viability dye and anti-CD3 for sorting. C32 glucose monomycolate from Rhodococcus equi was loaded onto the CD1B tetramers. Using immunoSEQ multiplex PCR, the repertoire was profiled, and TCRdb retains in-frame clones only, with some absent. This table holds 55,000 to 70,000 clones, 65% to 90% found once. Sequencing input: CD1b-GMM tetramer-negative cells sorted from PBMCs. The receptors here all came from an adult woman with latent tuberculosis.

Here the CDR3 DNA reads TGCGCCAGCAGCCCGGGACTAGCGTGGGACGAGCAGTACTTC. This sequence encodes CASSPGLAWDEQYF. J is TRBJ2-7 and V is TRBV5-1; 10 nucleotides match TRBD2. Germline V lookup: CDR1 SGHRS, CDR2 YFSETQ. With 4 bases clipped from V and 5 bases from J, the junction kept 6 bases outside the gene matches. The CDR3 is made up of 14 amino acids.

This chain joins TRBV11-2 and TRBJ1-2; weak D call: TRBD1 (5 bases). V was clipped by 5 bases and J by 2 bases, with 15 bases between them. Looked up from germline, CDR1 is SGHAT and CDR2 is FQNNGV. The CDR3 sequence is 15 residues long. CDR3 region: CASSLTLGVNYGYTF. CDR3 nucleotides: TGTGCCAGCAGCCTCACCTTAGGGGTCAACTATGGCTACACCTTC. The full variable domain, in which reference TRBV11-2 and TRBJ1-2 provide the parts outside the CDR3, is EAGVAQSPRYKIIEKRQSVAFWCNPISGHATLYWYQQILGQGPKLLIQFQNNGVVDDSQLPKDRFSAERLKGVDSTLKIQPAKLEDSAVYLCASSLTLGVNYGYTFGSGTRLTVV.

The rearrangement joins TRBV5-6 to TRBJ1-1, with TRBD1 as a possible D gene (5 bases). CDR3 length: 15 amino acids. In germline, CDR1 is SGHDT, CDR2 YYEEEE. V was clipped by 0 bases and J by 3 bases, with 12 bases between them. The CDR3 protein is CASSLGKGRDTEAFF. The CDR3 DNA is TGTGCCAGCAGCTTGGGGAAGGGGAGGGACACTGAAGCTTTCTTT.

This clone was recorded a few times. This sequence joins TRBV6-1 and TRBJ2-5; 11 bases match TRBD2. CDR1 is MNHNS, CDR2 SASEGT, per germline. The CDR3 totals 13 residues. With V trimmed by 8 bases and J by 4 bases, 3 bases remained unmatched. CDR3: CASETSGGETQYF. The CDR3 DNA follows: TGTGCCAGCGAAACTAGCGGGGGAGAGACCCAGTACTTC.

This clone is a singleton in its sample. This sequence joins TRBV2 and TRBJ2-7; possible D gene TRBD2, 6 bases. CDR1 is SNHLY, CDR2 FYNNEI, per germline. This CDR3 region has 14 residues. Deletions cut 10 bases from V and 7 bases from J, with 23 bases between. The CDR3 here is CATDRGTPSGEQYF. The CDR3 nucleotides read TGTGCCACCGATCGCGGGACTCCCTCGGGAGAGCAGTACTTC. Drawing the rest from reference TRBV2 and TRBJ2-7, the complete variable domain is EPEVTQTPSHQVTQMGQEVILRCVPISNHLYFYWYRQILGQKVEFLVSFYNNEISEKSEIFDDQFSVERPDGSNFTLKIRSTKLEDSAMYFCATDRGTPSGEQYFGPGTRLTVT.

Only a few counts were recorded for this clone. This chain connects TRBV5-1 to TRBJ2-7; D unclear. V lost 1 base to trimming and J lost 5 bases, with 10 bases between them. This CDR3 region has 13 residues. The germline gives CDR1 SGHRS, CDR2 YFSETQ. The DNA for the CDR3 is TGCGCCAGCAGCTTGCCTCAGGCGAACGAGCAGTACTTC. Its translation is CASSLPQANEQYF.

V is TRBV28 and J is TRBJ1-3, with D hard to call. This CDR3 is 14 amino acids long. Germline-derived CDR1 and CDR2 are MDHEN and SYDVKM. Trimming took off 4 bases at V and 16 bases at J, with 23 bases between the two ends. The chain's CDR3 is CASSSQSARDRLYF. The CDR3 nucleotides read TGTGCCAGCAGTTCCCAAAGCGCCCGGGATCGGCTTTATTTT.

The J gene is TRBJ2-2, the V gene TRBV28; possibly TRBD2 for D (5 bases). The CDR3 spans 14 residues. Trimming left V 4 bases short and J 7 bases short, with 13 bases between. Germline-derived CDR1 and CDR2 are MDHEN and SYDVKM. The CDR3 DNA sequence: TGTGCCAGCAGTTATGAGGGTCGTGGCGGGGAGCTGTTTTTT. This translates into CASSYEGRGGELFF.

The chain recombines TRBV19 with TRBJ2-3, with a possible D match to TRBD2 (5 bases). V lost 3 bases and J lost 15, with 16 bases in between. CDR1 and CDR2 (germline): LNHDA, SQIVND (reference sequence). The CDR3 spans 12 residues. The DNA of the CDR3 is TGTGCCAGTAGTATTCCCGGAGGCCCAAGTTATTTT. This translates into CASSIPGGPSYF. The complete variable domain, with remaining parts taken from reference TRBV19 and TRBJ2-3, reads DGGITQSPKYLFRKEGQNVTLSCEQNLNHDAMYWYRQDPGQGLRLIYYSQIVNDFQKGDIAEGYSVSREKKESFPLTVTSAQKNPTAFYLCASSIPGGPSYFGPGTRLTVL.

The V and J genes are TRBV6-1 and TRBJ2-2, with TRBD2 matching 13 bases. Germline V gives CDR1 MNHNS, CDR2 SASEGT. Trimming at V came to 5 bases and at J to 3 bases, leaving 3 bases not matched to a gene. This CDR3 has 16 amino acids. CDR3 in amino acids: CASSKGTSGDTGELFF. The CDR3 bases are TGTGCCAGCAGTAAAGGGACTAGCGGGGACACCGGGGAGCTGTTTTTT.

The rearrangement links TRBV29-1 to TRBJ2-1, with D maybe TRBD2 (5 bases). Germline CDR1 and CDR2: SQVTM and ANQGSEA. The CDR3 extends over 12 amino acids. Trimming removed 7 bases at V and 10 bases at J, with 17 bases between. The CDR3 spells CSGISGLGEQFF. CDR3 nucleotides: TGCAGCGGCATCTCGGGGTTAGGGGAGCAGTTCTTC.

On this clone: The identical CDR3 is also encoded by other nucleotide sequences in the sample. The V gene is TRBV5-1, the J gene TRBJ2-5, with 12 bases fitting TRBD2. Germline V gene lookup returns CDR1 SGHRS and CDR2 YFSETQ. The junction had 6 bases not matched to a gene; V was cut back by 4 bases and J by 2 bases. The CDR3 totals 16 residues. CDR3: CASSPPGLAGQETQYF. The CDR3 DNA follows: TGCGCCAGCAGCCCTCCGGGACTAGCGGGTCAAGAGACCCAGTACTTC. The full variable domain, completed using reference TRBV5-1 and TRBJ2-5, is KAGVTQTPRYLIKTRGQQVTLSCSPISGHRSVSWYQQTPGQGLQFLFEYFSETQRNKGNFPGRFSGRQFSNSRSEMNVSTLELGDSALYLCASSPPGLAGQETQYFGPGTRLLVL.

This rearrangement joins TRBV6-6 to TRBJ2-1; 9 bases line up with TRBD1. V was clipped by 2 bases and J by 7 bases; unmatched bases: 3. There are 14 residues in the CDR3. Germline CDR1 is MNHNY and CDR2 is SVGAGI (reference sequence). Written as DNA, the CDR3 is TGTGCCAGCAGTTACAGGGACAGGGTGAATGAGCAGTTCTTC. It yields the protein CASSYRDRVNEQFF.

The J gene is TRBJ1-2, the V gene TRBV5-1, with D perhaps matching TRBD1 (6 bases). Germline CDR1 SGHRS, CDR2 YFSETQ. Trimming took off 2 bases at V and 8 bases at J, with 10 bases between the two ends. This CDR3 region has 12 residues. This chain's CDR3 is CASSFGRGGYTF. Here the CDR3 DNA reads TGCGCCAGCAGCTTCGGTAGGGGGGGCTACACCTTC.

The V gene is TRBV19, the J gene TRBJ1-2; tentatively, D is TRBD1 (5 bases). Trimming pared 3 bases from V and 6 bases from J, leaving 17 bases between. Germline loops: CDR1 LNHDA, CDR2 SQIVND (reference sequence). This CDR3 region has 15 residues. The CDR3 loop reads CASSMRPGGINGYTF. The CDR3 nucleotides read TGTGCCAGTAGTATGCGCCCCGGGGGGATTAATGGCTACACCTTC.

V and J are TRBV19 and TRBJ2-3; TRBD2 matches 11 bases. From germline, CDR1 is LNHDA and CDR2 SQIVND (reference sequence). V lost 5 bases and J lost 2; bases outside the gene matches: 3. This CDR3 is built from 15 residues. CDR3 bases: TGTGCCAGTAGTCCTAGCGGGGGGCACACAGATACGCAGTATTTT. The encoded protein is CASSPSGGHTDTQYF.

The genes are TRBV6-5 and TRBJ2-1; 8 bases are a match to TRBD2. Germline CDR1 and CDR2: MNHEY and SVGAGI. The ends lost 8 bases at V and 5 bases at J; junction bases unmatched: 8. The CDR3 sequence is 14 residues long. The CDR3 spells CASRQSLADNEQFF. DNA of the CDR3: TGTGCCAGCCGCCAGTCACTAGCGGACAATGAGCAGTTCTTC.

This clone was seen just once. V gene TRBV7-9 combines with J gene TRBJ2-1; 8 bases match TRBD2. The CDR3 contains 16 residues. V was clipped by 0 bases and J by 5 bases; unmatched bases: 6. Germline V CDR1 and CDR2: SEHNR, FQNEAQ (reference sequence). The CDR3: CASSLAGLVRDNEQFF. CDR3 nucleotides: TGTGCCAGCAGCTTAGCGGGACTAGTCCGCGACAATGAGCAGTTCTTC.